This section outlines one T cell receptor beta chain sequence together with its context. What it binds is unknown. An end of the junction does not agree with germline; a read error may underlie this. This sample was included in a study of T cell repertoires in cytomegalovirus infection. At the level of the study: Researchers turned to recently identified HLA-C-restricted CMV epitopes as well as well-studied HLA-B-restricted ones. Shared public TCR beta signatures pointed to both CMV infection and a matching HLA type.

MiXCR was run by TCRdb on the reads, yielding one entry per CDR3 protein. Of approximately 300,000 distinct CDR3 sequences listed, about 28% are singletons. Germline V gives CDR1 SGHTA, CDR2 FQGNSA. The CDR3 spans 13 residues. The V gene is TRBV7-2, the J gene TRBJ1-6, with D perhaps TRBD1 (5 bases). The receptor comes from a human donor in good health (CMV status not recorded). Some clones in this sample may be carry-over from other donors' samples. The sequencing used cultured PBMCs, collected from culture after CMV antigen stimulation. The CDR3, as DNA: TGTGCCACTGCCCCAGGGTACAATTCACCCCACCACTTT. The encoded protein is CATAPGYNSPHHF.